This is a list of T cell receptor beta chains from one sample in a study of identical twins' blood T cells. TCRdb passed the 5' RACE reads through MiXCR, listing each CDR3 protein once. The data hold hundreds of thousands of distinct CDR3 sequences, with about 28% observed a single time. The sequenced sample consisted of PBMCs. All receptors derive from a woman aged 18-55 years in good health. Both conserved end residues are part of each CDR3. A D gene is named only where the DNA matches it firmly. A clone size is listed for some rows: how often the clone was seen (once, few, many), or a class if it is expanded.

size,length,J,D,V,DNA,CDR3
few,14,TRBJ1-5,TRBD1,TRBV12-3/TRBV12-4,TGTGCCAGCAGCCTCCCAGGGGGGTTATTGCCCCAGCATTTT,CASSLPGGLLPQHF
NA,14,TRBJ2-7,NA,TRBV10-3,TGTGCCATCAGCTCACTTACCGCCGGCGGCGAGCGGTACTTC,CAISSLTAGGERYF
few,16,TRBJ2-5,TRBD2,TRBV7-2,TGTGCCAGCAGCTTAGCGTCAGCGGGAAGGTTAGAGACCCAGTACTTC,CASSLASAGRLETQYF
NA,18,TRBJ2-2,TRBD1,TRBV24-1,TGTACCACCAGTGATCCGGGTGTTGACAGGGGGTTTGGCGGGGAGCTGTTTTTT,CTTSDPGVDRGFGGELFF
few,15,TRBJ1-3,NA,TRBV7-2,TGTGCCAGCAGCCCCAATCCTAGCTCTGGAAACACCATATATTTT,CASSPNPSSGNTIYF
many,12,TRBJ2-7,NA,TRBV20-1,TGCAGTGCCTACGTCAGCGCCTACGAGCAGTACTTC,CSAYVSAYEQYF
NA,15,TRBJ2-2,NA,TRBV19,TGTGCCAGTAGTAACACAGGGTTGAGAACCGGGGAGCTGTTTTTT,CASSNTGLRTGELFF
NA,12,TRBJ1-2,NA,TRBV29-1,TGCAGCGTTGTTCACGGGATGGATGGCTACACCTTC,CSVVHGMDGYTF
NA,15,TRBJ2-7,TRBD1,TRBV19,TGTGCCAGTAGTATAGGGGACAGCGGAGCCTACGAGCAGTACTTC,CASSIGDSGAYEQYF
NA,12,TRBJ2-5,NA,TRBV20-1,TGCAGTGCCCGGGCGGTTAAAGAGACCCAGTACTTC,CSARAVKETQYF
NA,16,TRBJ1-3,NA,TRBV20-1,TGCAGTGCTAGCCCCAGTTGGGCAGACACTGGAAACACCATATATTTT,CSASPSWADTGNTIYF
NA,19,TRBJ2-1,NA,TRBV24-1,TGTGCCACCAGTGATTTGCAGGGCTCGATCGGGGTGGAATACAATGAGCAGTTCTTC,CATSDLQGSIGVEYNEQFF
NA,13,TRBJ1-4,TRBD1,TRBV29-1,TGCAGCGTCGCCGGGACAGGGGTCGAAAAACTGTTTTTT,CSVAGTGVEKLFF
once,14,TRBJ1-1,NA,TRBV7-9,TGTGCCAGCAGCTTAGCTGTTATCAAAACTGAAGCTTTCTTT,CASSLAVIKTEAFF
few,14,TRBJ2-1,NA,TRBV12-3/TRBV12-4,TGTGCCAGCAGTTTTCAGGGGTCCAACAATGAGCAGTTCTTC,CASSFQGSNNEQFF
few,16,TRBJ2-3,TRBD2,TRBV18,TGTGCCAGCTCACCACGGGCGGGGGAAAGCACAGATACGCAGTATTTT,CASSPRAGESTDTQYF
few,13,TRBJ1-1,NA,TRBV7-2,TGTGCCAGCAGCCCGACACCGTTCACTGAAGCTTTCTTT,CASSPTPFTEAFF
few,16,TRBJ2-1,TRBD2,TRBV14,TGTGCCAGCAGCGGGGGACTAGCGGGAGTTCGGAATGAGCAGTTCTTC,CASSGGLAGVRNEQFF
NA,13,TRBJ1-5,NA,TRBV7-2,TGTGCCAGCAGCTCCGCAGAGAATCAGCCCCAGCATTTT,CASSSAENQPQHF
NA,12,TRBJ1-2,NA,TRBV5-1,TGCGCCAGCACAGAGGGTAACTATGGCTACACCTTC,CASTEGNYGYTF
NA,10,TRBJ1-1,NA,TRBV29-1,TGCAGCGTTGGCGTGGGTTACGCTTTCTTT,CSVGVGYAFF
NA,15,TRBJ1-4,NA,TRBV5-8,TGTGCCAGCAGCTTGAAATCGCTTCGGGGTGAAAAACTGTTTTTT,CASSLKSLRGEKLFF
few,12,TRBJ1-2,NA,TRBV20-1,TGCAGCCCGACCTCGGACCGTTATGGCTACACCTTC,CSPTSDRYGYTF
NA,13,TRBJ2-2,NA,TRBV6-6,TGTGAGCGTCGGGGCCGGAACACCGGGGAGCTGTTTTTT,CERRGRNTGELFF
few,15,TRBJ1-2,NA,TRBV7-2,TGTGCCAGCAGTTCCCCCGGGACGGCCTACTATGGCTACACCTTC,CASSSPGTAYYGYTF
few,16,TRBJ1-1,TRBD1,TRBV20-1,TGCAGTGCTAGGATAGGGGGCGCGGTCTTGGGCACTGAAGCTTTCTTT,CSARIGGAVLGTEAFF
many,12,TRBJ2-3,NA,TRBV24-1,TGTGCCACCAGTGATTTGGAGGATACGCAGTATTTT,CATSDLEDTQYF
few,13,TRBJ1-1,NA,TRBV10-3,TGTGCCACCCAGGGTGAGAGGGGCACTGAAGCTTTCTTT,CATQGERGTEAFF
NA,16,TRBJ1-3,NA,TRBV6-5,TGTGCCAGCAGTCGGTCCGGCTTCAGCTCTGGAAACACCGTATATTTT,CASSRSGFSSGNTVYF
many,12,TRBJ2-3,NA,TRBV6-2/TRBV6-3,TGTGCCAGCAGTTATCCCACAGATACGCAGTATTTT,CASSYPTDTQYF
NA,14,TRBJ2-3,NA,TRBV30,TGTGCCTGGAGTAGGAGTCAAGGCACAGATACGCAGTATTTT,CAWSRSQGTDTQYF
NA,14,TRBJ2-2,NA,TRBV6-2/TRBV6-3,TGTGCCAGCGGGGGGCCTACCAACACTGGGGAGCTGTTTTTT,CASGGPTNTGELFF
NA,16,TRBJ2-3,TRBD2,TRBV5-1,TGCGCCAGCAGCATAGCGGGGGGCCCTAGCACAGATACGCAGTATTTT,CASSIAGGPSTDTQYF
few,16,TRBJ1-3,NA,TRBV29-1,TGCAGCGCCATACCTGGGGAGCGGGGCTCTGGAAACACCATATATTTT,CSAIPGERGSGNTIYF
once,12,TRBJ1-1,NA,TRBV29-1,TGCAGCGTCCGACGGGAGAACACTGAAGCTTTCTTT,CSVRRENTEAFF
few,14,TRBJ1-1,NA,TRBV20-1,TGCAGTGCCCAATTACGCCATGGTAACACTGAAGCTTTCTTT,CSAQLRHGNTEAFF
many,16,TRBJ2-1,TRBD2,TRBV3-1,TGTGCCAGCAGCGCACCTGGACTAGTCTCCTACAATGAGCAGTTCTTC,CASSAPGLVSYNEQFF
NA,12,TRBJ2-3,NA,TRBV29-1,TGCAGCGTTGACATAGGGACAGATACGCAGTATTTT,CSVDIGTDTQYF
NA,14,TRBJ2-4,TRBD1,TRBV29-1,TGCAGCGTCATCCTAGGACAGGGTGTGGACATTCAGTACTTC,CSVILGQGVDIQYF
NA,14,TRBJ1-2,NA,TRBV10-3,TGTGCCATCAGTGACAGGCAAGAGGGGGACGGCTACACCTTC,CAISDRQEGDGYTF
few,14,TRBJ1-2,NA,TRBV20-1,TGCAGTGCTAGAGTACCAGCAACAAACTATGGCTACACCTTC,CSARVPATNYGYTF
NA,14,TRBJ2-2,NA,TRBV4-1,TGCGCCAGCAGTATGGTACAGGGAGGCGGGGGGCTGTTTTTT,CASSMVQGGGGLFF
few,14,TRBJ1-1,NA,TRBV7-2,TGTGCCAGCACCTTGAATGGATTGCGGACTGAAGCTTTCTTT,CASTLNGLRTEAFF
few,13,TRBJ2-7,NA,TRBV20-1,TGCAGTGCTAGTCATGGTGGCTCCTACGAGCAGTACTTC,CSASHGGSYEQYF
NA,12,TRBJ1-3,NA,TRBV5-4,TGTGCCAGCAGCTTGGGGACAAGCACCATATATTTT,CASSLGTSTIYF
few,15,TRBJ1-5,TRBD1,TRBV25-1,TGTGCCAGCAGTCCGGGACAGGGTACCCTGGGGCCCCAGCATTTT,CASSPGQGTLGPQHF
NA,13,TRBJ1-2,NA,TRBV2,TGTGCCAGCAGTGATGAGGGTAACCATGGCTACACCTTC,CASSDEGNHGYTF
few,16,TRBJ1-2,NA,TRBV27,TGTGCCAGCAGTTCCGTTGGACGCCGGTTGACCTATGGCTACACCTTC,CASSSVGRRLTYGYTF
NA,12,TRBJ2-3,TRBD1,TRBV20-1,TGCAGTGCTATACAGGGGACAGATACGCAGTATTTT,CSAIQGTDTQYF
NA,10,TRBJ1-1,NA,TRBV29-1,TGCAGCGCTATTAACACTGAAGCTTTCTTT,CSAINTEAFF
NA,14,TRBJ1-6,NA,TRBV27,TGTGCCAGCAGTTGGGGAGGGGGGGATTCACCCCTCCACTTT,CASSWGGGDSPLHF
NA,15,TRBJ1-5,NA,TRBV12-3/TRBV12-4,TGTGCCAGCTCTGGATCCGGGAATAGAAATCAGCCCCAGCATTTT,CASSGSGNRNQPQHF
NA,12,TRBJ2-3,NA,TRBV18,TGTGCCAGCTCACCAATCGTAGATACGCAGTATTTT,CASSPIVDTQYF
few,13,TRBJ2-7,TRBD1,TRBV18,TGTGCCAGCTCGCCGACAGGGCCCTACGAGCAGTACTTC,CASSPTGPYEQYF
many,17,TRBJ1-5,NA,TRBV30,TGTGCCTGGAGCCCGGATGATAGGGGCTTACCCAATCAGCCCCAGCATTTT,CAWSPDDRGLPNQPQHF
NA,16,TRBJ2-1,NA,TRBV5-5,TGTGCCAGCAGCTTGGTTCAGCGGGTAAATTACAATGAGCAGTTCTTC,CASSLVQRVNYNEQFF
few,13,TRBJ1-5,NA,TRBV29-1,TGCAGCGACCTTCAGGGTAGCAATCAGCCCCAGCATTTT,CSDLQGSNQPQHF
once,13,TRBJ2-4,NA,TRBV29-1,TGCAGCGCCTCCCGGGACCTCGAGAACATTCAGTACTTC,CSASRDLENIQYF
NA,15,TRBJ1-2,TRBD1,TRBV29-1,TGCAGCGTTGACTTCTCCGGGACAGGGGAATATGGCTACACCTTC,CSVDFSGTGEYGYTF
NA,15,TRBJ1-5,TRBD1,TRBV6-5,TGTGCCAGCGGAGCCTCAGGGGGATCGCATCAGCCCCAGCATTTT,CASGASGGSHQPQHF